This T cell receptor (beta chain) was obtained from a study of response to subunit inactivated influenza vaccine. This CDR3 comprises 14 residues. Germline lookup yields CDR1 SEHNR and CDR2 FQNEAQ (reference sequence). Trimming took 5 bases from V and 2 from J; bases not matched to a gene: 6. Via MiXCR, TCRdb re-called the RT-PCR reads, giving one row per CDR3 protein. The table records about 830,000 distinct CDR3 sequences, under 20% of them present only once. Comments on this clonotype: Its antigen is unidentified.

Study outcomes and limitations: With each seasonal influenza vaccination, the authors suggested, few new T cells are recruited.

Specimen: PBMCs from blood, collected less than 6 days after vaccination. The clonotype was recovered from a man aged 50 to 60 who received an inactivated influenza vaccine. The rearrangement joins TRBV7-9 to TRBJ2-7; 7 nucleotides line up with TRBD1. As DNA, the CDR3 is TGTGCCAGCAGCGCCTGGGACAGAACCTACGAGCAGTACTTC. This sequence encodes CASSAWDRTYEQYF.